What follows is one T cell receptor beta chain and its context. This specimen comes from a study of STAT5B mutations in CD4+ large granular lymphocyte leukemia. This CDR3 has 13 amino acids. Trimming removed 3 bases from V and 4 bases from J, with 7 bases in between. CDR1 and CDR2 from the germline V gene are KGHSH and LQKENI. TCRdb's table, derived via immunoSEQ multiplex PCR, lists solely in-frame clones and lacks some. The sample consists of about 45,000 clones, 80% to 90% of them appearing once. This TCR derives from a human donor in good health. This chain joins TRBV18 and TRBJ1-3; D unresolved. The sequenced sample consisted of CD4+ T cells from blood buffy coats. CDR3: CASSPSTGNTIYF. The CDR3 nucleotides read TGTGCCAGCTCACCCTCGACAGGAAACACCATATATTTT.